This T cell receptor beta chain was profiled in a study of T cells after yellow fever vaccination. The CDR3 has 15 residues. V lost 0 bases and J 2 bases, leaving 12 bases between the germline ends. Per the germline V gene, CDR1 is SGHRS and CDR2 is YFSETQ. Only a few counts were recorded for this clonotype. Its antigen is currently unknown. MiXCR, applied by TCRdb to the 5' RACE reads, yields one record per CDR3 protein. This table has roughly 340,000 distinct CDR3 sequences, 8.5% to 10% appearing once. Study conclusions and caveats: Although most clonotypes did not, a small share appeared in both CD4 and CD8 compartments. Weaker in magnitude, the secondary response showed a faster peak on day 5 versus 15.

This sequence originates from a man aged 18 to 35 who received the YFV17D yellow fever vaccine. The chain is built from TRBV5-1 and TRBJ2-7; a possible D gene is TRBD2 (6 bases). This sample comprised PBMCs, obtained on the day of the first yellow fever vaccination. DNA for the CDR3: TGCGCCAGCAGCTTGGAAGGGACTGCCGCCTACGAGCAGTACGTC. It translates to CASSLEGTAAYEQYV.